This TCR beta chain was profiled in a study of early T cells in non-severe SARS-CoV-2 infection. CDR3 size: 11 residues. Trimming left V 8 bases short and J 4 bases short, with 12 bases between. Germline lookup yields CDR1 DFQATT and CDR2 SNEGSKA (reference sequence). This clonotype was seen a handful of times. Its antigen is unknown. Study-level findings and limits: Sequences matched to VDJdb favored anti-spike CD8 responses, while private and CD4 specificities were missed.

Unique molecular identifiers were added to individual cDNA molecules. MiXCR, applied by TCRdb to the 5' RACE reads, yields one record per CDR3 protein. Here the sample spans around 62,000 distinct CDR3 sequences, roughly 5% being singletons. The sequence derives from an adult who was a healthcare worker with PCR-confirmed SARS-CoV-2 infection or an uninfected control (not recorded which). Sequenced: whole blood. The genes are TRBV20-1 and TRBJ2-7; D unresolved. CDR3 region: CSSPRGYEQYF. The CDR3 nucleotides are TGCAGTAGTCCTCGCGGATACGAGCAGTACTTC.